The 15 T cell receptor beta chains below all came from one sample that was sequenced in a study of Graves' ophthalmopathy and Graves' hyperthyroidism. RNA transcripts yielded amplified TCR beta CDR3 regions. Second-round multiplex PCR followed a first-round RT-PCR using HTBI primers. MiXCR, applied by TCRdb to the multiplex PCR reads, yields one record per CDR3 protein. Among 650,000 to 900,000 distinct CDR3 sequences, approximately 40% were seen once, and the ten largest hold 35% to 55%. Sequenced input: peripheral blood. Receptors were obtained from an adult man with Graves' ophthalmopathy.

The chain combines TRBV20-1 with TRBJ1-1; D possibly corresponds to TRBD1 (6 bases). Germline V lookup: CDR1 DFQATT, CDR2 SNEGSKA (reference sequence). The CDR3 contains 13 residues. V dropped 5 bases and J dropped 6 bases, with 16 bases sitting between them. The CDR3 protein is CSAVQGLPAEAFF. DNA for the CDR3: TGCAGTGCTGTTCAGGGGCTTCCCGCTGAAGCTTTCTTT.

This clonotype was seen at least ten times. This rearrangement joins TRBV7-9 to TRBJ2-7; tentatively, D is TRBD1 (6 bases). V lost 4 bases and J lost 0, with 10 bases in between. CDR1 and CDR2 from the germline V gene are SEHNR and FQNEAQ (reference sequence). The CDR3 covers 14 residues. The CDR3 region is CASSSQGHSYEQYF. For the CDR3, the DNA is TGTGCCAGCAGCTCCCAGGGGCACTCCTACGAGCAGTACTTC.

This chain uses TRBV10-3 with TRBJ2-2, with D perhaps being TRBD1 or TRBD2 (5 bases each). CDR3 length equals 15 residues. The ends were cut back, 5 bases at V and 6 bases at J, with 16 bases in the middle. Germline V gives CDR1 ENHRY, CDR2 SYGVKD. CDR3 loop: CAISTGTDGAGELFF. CDR3 nucleotide sequence: TGTGCCATCAGTACCGGGACCGACGGAGCCGGGGAGCTGTTTTTT.

This chain joins TRBV10-3 and TRBJ2-2, with 7 bases that match TRBD1. The germline CDR1 and CDR2 sequences are ENHRY and SYGVKD. The CDR3 length is 15 residues. V lost 5 bases to trimming and J lost 3 bases; unmatched junction nucleotides: 6. The CDR3 is CAISRQGSDTGELFF. Written as DNA, the CDR3 is TGTGCCATCAGTCGACAGGGAAGTGACACCGGGGAGCTGTTTTTT.

This clonotype was observed a handful of times. The genes are TRBV19 and TRBJ1-1; D is uncertain. CDR1 LNHDA and CDR2 SQIVND come from the germline V gene (reference sequence). The CDR3 loop spans 12 amino acids. Trimming left V 6 bases short and J 0 bases short, with 5 bases between. CDR3 loop: CASRNLNTEAFF. The CDR3 DNA is TGTGCCAGTAGAAACCTGAACACTGAAGCTTTCTTT.

This clonotype came up a few times. This sequence joins TRBV25-1 and TRBJ1-2; D is unresolved. V shed 8 bases and J shed 5 bases, with 21 bases lying between them. Germline assignment: CDR1 MGHDK and CDR2 SYGVNS. This CDR3 is 15 amino acids long. Written as DNA, the CDR3 is TGTGCCAGCGCCAGCCCCTATTCCAAGGGTTATGGCTACACCTTC. This sequence encodes CASASPYSKGYGYTF.

This rearrangement joins TRBV2 to TRBJ2-7, with 7 positions matching TRBD2. Trimming at V came to 3 bases and at J to 4 bases, leaving 9 bases not matched to a gene. This CDR3 is 15 amino acids long. The germline V gene has CDR1 SNHLY and CDR2 FYNNEI. The CDR3: CASSDPSGGSYEQYF. The CDR3, as DNA: TGTGCCAGCAGTGACCCTAGCGGAGGGTCTTACGAGCAGTACTTC.

Many counts were recorded for this clonotype. The chain links TRBV5-8 to TRBJ1-2; D ambiguous. V dropped 5 bases and J dropped 6 bases, with 8 bases sitting between them. Germline V lookup: CDR1 SGHTS, CDR2 YDEGEE. This CDR3 region has 11 residues. CDR3 in DNA: TGTGCCAGCAGGAGGGATGATGGCTACACCTTC. This translates into CASRRDDGYTF.

The V call is TRBV10-3, the J call TRBJ2-3, with D unclear. Germline CDR1 ENHRY, CDR2 SYGVKD. CDR3 length: 16 amino acids. V shed 3 bases and J shed 0 bases, with 13 bases lying between them. The CDR3 DNA is TGTGCCATCAGTGACCGTGGTGTCGCTAGCACAGATACGCAGTATTTT. Translating gives CAISDRGVASTDTQYF.

In this sample, this clonotype turned up a few times. This chain connects TRBV12-3 or TRBV12-4 to TRBJ1-3, with D maybe TRBD1 (6 bases). The CDR3 consists of 14 residues. V lost 2 bases and J lost 3, with 8 bases in between. The chain's CDR3 is CASSLRGIGNTIYF. In DNA, the CDR3 is TGTGCCAGCAGTTTAAGGGGGATTGGAAACACCATATATTTT.

Only a few counts were recorded for this clonotype. Germline is not matched at one junction end, which may reflect a read error. The gene calls are TRBV10-3 and TRBJ2-5; 9 bases align to TRBD1. Germline-derived CDR1 and CDR2 are ENHRY and SYGVKD. The CDR3 has 17 amino acids. In DNA, the CDR3 is TGTGCCAGCAGTTACTCGATGTGGGACAGGGTTCAAGAGACCCAGTACTTC. Translated: CASSYSMWDRVQETQYF.

The rearrangement links TRBV10-3 to TRBJ2-5; D is perhaps TRBD2 (6 bases). CDR1 is ENHRY, CDR2 SYGVKD, per germline. Trimming took off 10 bases at V and 10 bases at J, with 34 bases between the two ends. There are 17 residues in the CDR3. The CDR3 nucleotides are TGTGCCAGCAAGGACCTTAAGGGAGGAAACTTCCAGGGTGGCCAGTACTTC. Protein sequence: CASKDLKGGNFQGGQYF.

CDR3 amino acids: CAEDRGGYGYTF. CDR3 bases: TGCGCCGAAGACAGGGGAGGTTATGGCTACACCTTC. The rearrangement links TRBV10-2 to TRBJ1-2, with TRBD1 identical over 8 bases. The V segment lost 11 bases and the J segment 5 bases; nucleotides outside the gene matches: 7. The CDR3 totals 12 residues. Germline loops: CDR1 WSHSY, CDR2 SAAADI.

This chain joins TRBV4-1 and TRBJ1-6; D is ambiguous. The germline CDR1 and CDR2 sequences are MGHRA and YSYEKL. The CDR3 loop spans 15 amino acids. Trimming took off 0 bases at V and 8 bases at J, with 11 bases between the two ends. The CDR3 nucleotides read TGCGCCAGCAGCCAAGATCTCAATAGGGATTCACCCCTCCACTTT. Translation gives CASSQDLNRDSPLHF.

V gene TRBV7-2 combines with J gene TRBJ2-5; D call uncertain. The CDR3 runs to 14 residues. Germline V gene sequence: CDR1 SGHTA, CDR2 FQGNSA. The germline V and J ends were trimmed by 5 bases and 2 bases, with 12 bases remaining between them. The CDR3 DNA is TGTGCCAGCAGCCAAGTAGATAGTCAAGAGACCCAGTACTTC. It encodes CASSQVDSQETQYF.